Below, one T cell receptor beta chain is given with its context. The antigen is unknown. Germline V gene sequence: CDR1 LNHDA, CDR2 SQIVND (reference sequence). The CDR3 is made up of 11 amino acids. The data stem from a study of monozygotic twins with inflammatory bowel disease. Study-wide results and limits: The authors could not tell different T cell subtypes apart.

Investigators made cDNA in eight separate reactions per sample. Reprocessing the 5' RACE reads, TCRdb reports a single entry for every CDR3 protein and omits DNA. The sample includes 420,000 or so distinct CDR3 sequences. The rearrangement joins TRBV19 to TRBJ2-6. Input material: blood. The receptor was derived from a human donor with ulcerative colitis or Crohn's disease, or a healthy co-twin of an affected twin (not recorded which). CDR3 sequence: CASKGANVLTF.